This entry features one T cell receptor beta chain sequence. The record originates from a study of siplizumab effects on memory and regulatory T cells. Per the germline V gene, CDR1 is SNHLY and CDR2 is FYNNEI. J gave up 2 bases and V 10 bases, and 2 bases lay outside the gene matches. The CDR3 is 11 amino acids. The table came from immunoSEQ multiplex PCR; TCRdb's copy has only in-frame clones and leaves some out. This table has 110,000 or so clones, 90% to 95% appearing once. The gene calls are TRBV2 and TRBJ2-7; 7 bases fit TRBD1. The receptor's source is a human donor in good health. The sequenced sample consisted of Tregs sorted from blood. This CDR3 is CATGQTYEQYF. CDR3 sequence (DNA): TGTGCCACGGGACAGACCTACGAGCAGTACTTC.